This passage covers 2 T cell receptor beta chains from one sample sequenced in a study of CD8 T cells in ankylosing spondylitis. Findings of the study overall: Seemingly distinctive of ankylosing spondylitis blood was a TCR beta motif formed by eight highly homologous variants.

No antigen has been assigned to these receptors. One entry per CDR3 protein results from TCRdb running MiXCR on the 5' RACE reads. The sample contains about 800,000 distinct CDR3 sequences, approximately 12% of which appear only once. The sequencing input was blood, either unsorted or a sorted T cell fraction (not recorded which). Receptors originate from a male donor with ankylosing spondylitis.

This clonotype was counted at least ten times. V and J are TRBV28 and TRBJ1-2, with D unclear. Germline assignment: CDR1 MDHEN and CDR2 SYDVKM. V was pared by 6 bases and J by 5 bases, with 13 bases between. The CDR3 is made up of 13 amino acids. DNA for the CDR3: TGTGCCAGCAGCAATGGGAAGTGGTATGGCTACACCTTC. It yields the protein CASSNGKWYGYTF.

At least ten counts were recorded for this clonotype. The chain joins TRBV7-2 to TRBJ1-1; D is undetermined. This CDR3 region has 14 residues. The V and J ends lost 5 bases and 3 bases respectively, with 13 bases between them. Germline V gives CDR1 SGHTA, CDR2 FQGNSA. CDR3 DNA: TGTGCCAGCAGCCCCAACCTCCGTTACACTGAAGCTTTCTTT. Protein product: CASSPNLRYTEAFF.